A selection of T cell receptor beta chains follows, all from one sample in a study of Ad26.COV2.S vaccination and SARS-CoV-2 variants. Generated by immunoSEQ multiplex PCR, the TCRdb table keeps only in-frame clones and is missing some. The sample includes 250,000 or so clones, roughly 89% of them seen just once. The starting material was peripheral blood, obtained in a trial of Ad26.COV2.S vaccine versus placebo. Receptors originate from a person aged 18-65 years who received the Ad26.COV2.S COVID-19 vaccine or a placebo. Both conserved end residues are part of each CDR3. The D gene is left open where the match is weak. Clone size is not always given. Where it is, it says once, few, many or a class for expanded clones.

CDR3	DNA	V	D	J	size
CASSLGGAHRETQYF	TGCGCCAGCAGCTTGGGCGGGGCCCATCGGGAGACCCAGTACTTC	TRBV5-1	NA	TRBJ2-5	NA
CASSRGTSGGTDTQYF	TGTGCCAGCAGCCGCGGGACTAGCGGGGGGACAGATACGCAGTATTTT	TRBV7-8	TRBD2	TRBJ2-3	NA
CASSEDRGLHNEQFF	TGTGCCAGTAGCGAAGACAGGGGGTTGCACAATGAGCAGTTCTTC	TRBV19	TRBD1	TRBJ2-1	once
CASSPDSWPYEQYF	TGTGCCAGCAGCCCGGATAGCTGGCCCTACGAGCAGTACTTC	TRBV7-9	NA	TRBJ2-7	NA
CASGFPRERTEAFF	TGTGCTAGTGGTTTTCCTCGGGAACGCACTGAAGCTTTCTTT	TRBV12-5	NA	TRBJ1-1	NA
CASSEAGGRATFNTGELFF	TGTGCCAGCAGTGAAGCTGGCGGGAGGGCCACATTTAACACCGGGGAGCTGTTTTTT	TRBV6-1	TRBD2	TRBJ2-2	NA
CASSPFPLSGQGLSYEQYF	TGTGCCAGCAGCCCTTTTCCTCTCTCGGGACAAGGACTCTCCTACGAGCAGTACTTC	TRBV9	NA	TRBJ2-7	NA
CASSPGPNTGELFF	TGCGCCAGCAGCCCGGGACCTAACACCGGGGAGCTGTTTTTT	TRBV4-3	NA	TRBJ2-2	NA
CASSLYSNSNQPQHF	TGCGCCAGCAGCCTGTACAGTAATAGCAATCAGCCCCAGCATTTT	TRBV4-1	NA	TRBJ1-5	NA
CASSIRETQYF	TGTGCTAGCAGCATACGGGAGACCCAGTACTTC	TRBV21-1	NA	TRBJ2-5	NA
CASSLDAGGNYGYTF	TGTGCCAGCAGCTTAGACGCAGGGGGGAACTATGGCTACACCTTC	TRBV7-9	TRBD1	TRBJ1-2	NA
CASSPMTGAGETQYF	TGTGCCAGCAGCCCCATGACAGGGGCTGGAGAGACCCAGTACTTC	TRBV7-8	TRBD1	TRBJ2-5	NA
CASSVKGGPSDTQYF	TGTGCCAGCAGCGTAAAGGGGGGGCCTTCGGATACGCAGTATTTT	TRBV9	NA	TRBJ2-3	NA
CAWSGQSNYGYTF	TGTGCCTGGAGTGGACAGTCTAACTATGGCTACACCTTC	TRBV30	NA	TRBJ1-2	NA
CAISQPGGNTEAFF	TGTGCCATCAGCCAACCCGGGGGGAACACTGAAGCTTTCTTT	TRBV10-3	NA	TRBJ1-1	NA
CASRPTGANNYGYTF	TGCGCCAGCAGGCCGACAGGGGCAAACAACTATGGCTACACCTTC	TRBV4-1	TRBD1	TRBJ1-2	NA
CASSPGTSGTGGNEQFF	TGCGCCAGCAGCCCTGGGACTAGCGGGACGGGGGGCAATGAGCAGTTCTTC	TRBV4-3	TRBD2	TRBJ2-1	NA
CAISDPREGMQETQYF	TGTGCCATCAGTGACCCGCGGGAGGGAATGCAAGAGACCCAGTACTTC	TRBV10-3	TRBD2	TRBJ2-5	NA
CASSFTYSGNTIYF	TGTGCCAGCAGCTTCACGTACTCTGGAAACACCATATATTTT	TRBV7-9	NA	TRBJ1-3	once
CASTTTVTGATEAFF	TGTGCCAGCACCACGACGGTTACAGGGGCCACTGAAGCTTTCTTT	TRBV28	TRBD1	TRBJ1-1	NA
CASSHPPTGNTIYF	TGTGCCAGCAGCCATCCCCCTACTGGAAACACCATATATTTT	TRBV3-1/TRBV3-2	NA	TRBJ1-3	once
CATSDLWQGQGQPQHF	TGTGCCACCAGTGATTTGTGGCAGGGGCAGGGTCAGCCCCAGCATTTT	TRBV24-1	NA	TRBJ1-5	NA
CASSSDRGNYGYTF	TGTGCCAGCAGCTCGGACAGGGGGAACTATGGCTACACCTTC	TRBV6-5	TRBD1	TRBJ1-2	NA
CASSSKTWTSGFSGANVLTF	TGTGCCAGCAGCTCCAAGACCTGGACTAGCGGGTTCTCTGGGGCCAACGTCCTGACTTTC	TRBV7-6	TRBD2	TRBJ2-6	NA
CASSWRTGGGGYTF	TGTGCCAGCAGCTGGCGGACAGGGGGCGGAGGCTACACCTTC	TRBV5-4	TRBD1	TRBJ1-2	NA
CASSLGASGNTIYF	TGCGCCAGCAGCTTGGGGGCCTCTGGAAACACCATATATTTT	TRBV5-1	NA	TRBJ1-3	NA
CASSIRDGTGELFF	TGTGCCAGTAGTATAAGGGACGGCACCGGGGAGCTGTTTTTT	TRBV19	NA	TRBJ2-2	NA
CASSLGTWNTEAFF	TGTGCCAGCAGCTTAGGGACCTGGAACACTGAAGCTTTCTTT	TRBV5-4	NA	TRBJ1-1	NA
CASSLAFGSSYEQYF	TGTGCCAGCAGCTTGGCTTTTGGGAGCTCCTACGAGCAGTACTTC	TRBV5-5	NA	TRBJ2-7	NA
CASSYRWRGVTLSNTEAFF	TGTGCCAGCAGTTACAGATGGAGGGGTGTCACCCTTTCGAACACTGAAGCTTTCTTT	TRBV6-2/TRBV6-3	NA	TRBJ1-1	NA
CSATHDRVQFF	TGCAGTGCTACCCACGACAGGGTACAGTTCTTC	TRBV20-1	TRBD1	TRBJ2-1	NA
CASSPSTDTQYF	TGTGCCAGCTCACCATCCACAGATACGCAGTATTTT	TRBV18	NA	TRBJ2-3	NA
CASSLYLAGPFSYEQYF	TGTGCCAGCAGCTTATATCTAGCGGGGCCTTTTTCCTACGAGCAGTACTTC	TRBV7-2	TRBD2	TRBJ2-7	NA
CASSGLAGYTGELFF	TGTGCCAGCAGCGGACTAGCGGGGTACACCGGGGAGCTGTTTTTT	TRBV2	TRBD2	TRBJ2-2	NA
CASMRGQGFPSSYNEQFF	TGTGCCAGCATGAGGGGACAGGGGTTTCCGAGCTCCTACAATGAGCAGTTCTTC	TRBV9	TRBD1	TRBJ2-1	NA
CAGSSGNTIYF	TGTGCCGGAAGCTCTGGAAACACCATATATTTT	TRBV19	NA	TRBJ1-3	NA
CASMGGAQEKLFF	TGTGCCAGCATGGGGGGGGCGCAGGAAAAACTGTTTTTT	TRBV6-5	NA	TRBJ1-4	NA
CASSPALVQETQYF	TGTGCCAGCAGTCCGGCCCTAGTCCAAGAGACCCAGTACTTC	TRBV27	NA	TRBJ2-5	NA
CASSQSKAQETQYF	TGTGCCAGCAGCCAGTCGAAGGCCCAAGAGACCCAGTACTTC	TRBV3-1/TRBV3-2	NA	TRBJ2-5	NA
CASSFRRDYEQYF	TGTGCCAGCAGTTTTAGACGGGACTACGAGCAGTACTTC	TRBV12-3/TRBV12-4	NA	TRBJ2-7	NA
CASSRKGGGGNTIYF	TGTGCCAGCAGTCGAAAGGGTGGAGGTGGAAACACCATATATTTT	TRBV27	NA	TRBJ1-3	NA
CASSQGDRGNTEAFF	TGTGCCAGCAGCCAAGGGGACAGGGGGAACACTGAAGCTTTCTTT	TRBV3-1/TRBV3-2	TRBD1	TRBJ1-1	once
CASSIAGDYGYTF	TGTGCCAGTAGTATCGCTGGGGACTATGGCTACACCTTC	TRBV19	NA	TRBJ1-2	NA
CASSQEIIGRDYLSRNEKLFF	TGCGCCAGCAGCCAAGAAATCATTGGGCGGGACTACCTTTCCCGAAATGAAAAACTGTTTTTT	TRBV4-3	NA	TRBJ1-4	NA
CASRRMGSSYEQYF	TGTGCCAGCAGGCGTATGGGGTCCTCCTACGAGCAGTACTTC	TRBV11-2	NA	TRBJ2-7	NA
CASSLKGAGLMNTEAFF	TGCGCCAGCAGCTTGAAGGGGGCGGGTCTCATGAACACTGAAGCTTTCTTT	TRBV5-1	TRBD1	TRBJ1-1	NA
CASSLGTGASGNTIYF	TGCGCCAGCAGCCTGGGGACAGGCGCCTCTGGAAACACCATATATTTT	TRBV5-1	TRBD1	TRBJ1-3	once
CAVRDSPATNEKLFF	TGTGCCGTGAGGGACAGCCCTGCAACTAATGAAAAACTGTTTTTT	TRBV2	TRBD1	TRBJ1-4	NA
CASSYDRGFYNEQFF	TGTGCCAGCAGTTATGACAGGGGGTTCTACAATGAGCAGTTCTTC	TRBV6-5	TRBD1	TRBJ2-1	NA
CASSLGGADTQYF	TGTGCCAGCAGCTTAGGAGGGGCAGATACGCAGTATTTT	TRBV7-2	NA	TRBJ2-3	NA
CANQNRAYNEQFF	TGTGCCAACCAGAACAGGGCCTACAATGAGCAGTTCTTC	TRBV2	NA	TRBJ2-1	once
CASSQGLRNTEAFF	TGTGCCAGCAGCCAGGGATTACGGAACACTGAAGCTTTCTTT	TRBV5-5	NA	TRBJ1-1	NA
CASSSRTGGGEQYF	TGTGCCAGCAGCTCCCGGACAGGGGGCGGCGAGCAGTACTTC	TRBV11-3	TRBD1	TRBJ2-7	NA
CASSQDWGREQYF	TGTGCCAGCAGCCAAGACTGGGGGAGGGAGCAGTACTTC	TRBV3-1/TRBV3-2	NA	TRBJ2-7	NA
CASTMGRGGRETQYF	TGTGCCAGCACCATGGGCAGAGGAGGCAGAGAGACCCAGTACTTC	TRBV5-4	NA	TRBJ2-5	NA
CASSYKRQGLGQPQHF	TGTGCCAGCAGTTACAAACGACAGGGACTAGGGCAGCCCCAGCATTTT	TRBV6-6	TRBD1	TRBJ1-5	NA
CASTGRGVNNEQFF	TGCGCCAGCACGGGTCGGGGGGTGAACAATGAGCAGTTCTTC	TRBV5-1	TRBD2	TRBJ2-1	NA
CASSLDRGTGELFF	TGTGCCAGCAGTCTGGACAGGGGGACCGGGGAGCTGTTTTTT	TRBV6-2/TRBV6-3	TRBD1	TRBJ2-2	once
CASSQSGQSNEKLFF	TGTGCCAGCAGCCAATCAGGACAGAGTAATGAAAAACTGTTTTTT	TRBV4-2	NA	TRBJ1-4	few
CASPRLAGVPHPNQYF	TGTGCCAGCCCCCGACTAGCGGGAGTCCCGCACCCGAACCAGTATTTT	TRBV6-9	TRBD2	TRBJ2-3	NA